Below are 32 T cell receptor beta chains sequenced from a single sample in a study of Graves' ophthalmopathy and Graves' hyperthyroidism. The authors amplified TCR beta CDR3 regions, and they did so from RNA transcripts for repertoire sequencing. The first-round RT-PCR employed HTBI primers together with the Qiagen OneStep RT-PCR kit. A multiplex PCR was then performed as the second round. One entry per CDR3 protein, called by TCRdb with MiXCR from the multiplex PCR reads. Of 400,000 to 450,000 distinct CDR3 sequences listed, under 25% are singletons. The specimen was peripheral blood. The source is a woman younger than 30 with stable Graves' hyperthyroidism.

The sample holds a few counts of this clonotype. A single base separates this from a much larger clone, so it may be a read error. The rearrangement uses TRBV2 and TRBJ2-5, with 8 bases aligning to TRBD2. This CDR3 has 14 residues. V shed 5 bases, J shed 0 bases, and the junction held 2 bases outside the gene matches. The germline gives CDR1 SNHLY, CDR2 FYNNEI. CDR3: CASSPGLDQETQYF. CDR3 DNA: TGTGCCAGCAGTCCGGGACTAGACCAAGAGACCCAGTACTTC.

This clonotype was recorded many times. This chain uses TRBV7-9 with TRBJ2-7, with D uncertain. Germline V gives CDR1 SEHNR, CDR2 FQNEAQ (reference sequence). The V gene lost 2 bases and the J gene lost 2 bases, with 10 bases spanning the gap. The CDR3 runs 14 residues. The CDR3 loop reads CASSLPSSPYEQYF. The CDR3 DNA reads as TGTGCCAGCAGCTTACCCAGTTCCCCCTACGAGCAGTACTTC.

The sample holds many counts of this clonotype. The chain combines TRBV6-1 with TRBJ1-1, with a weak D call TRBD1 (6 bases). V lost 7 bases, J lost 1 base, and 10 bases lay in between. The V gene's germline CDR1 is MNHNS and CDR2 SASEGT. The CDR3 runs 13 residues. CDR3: CASKGGTNTEAFF. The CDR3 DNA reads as TGTGCCAGCAAGGGGGGTACGAACACTGAAGCTTTCTTT.

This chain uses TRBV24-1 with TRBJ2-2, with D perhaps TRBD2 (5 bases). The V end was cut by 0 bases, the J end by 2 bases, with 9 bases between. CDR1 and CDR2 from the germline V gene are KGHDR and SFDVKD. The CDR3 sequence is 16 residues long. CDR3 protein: CATSDLRGINTGELFF. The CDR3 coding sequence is TGTGCCACCAGTGATTTGAGAGGGATAAACACCGGGGAGCTGTTTTTT.

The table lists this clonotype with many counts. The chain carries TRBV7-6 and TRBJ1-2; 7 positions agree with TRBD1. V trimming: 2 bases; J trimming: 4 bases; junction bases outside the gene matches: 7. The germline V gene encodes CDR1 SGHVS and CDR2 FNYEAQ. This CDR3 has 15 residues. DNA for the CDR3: TGTGCCAGCAGCTTATCCCCAGGGGGGCCCTATGGCTACACCTTC. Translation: CASSLSPGGPYGYTF.

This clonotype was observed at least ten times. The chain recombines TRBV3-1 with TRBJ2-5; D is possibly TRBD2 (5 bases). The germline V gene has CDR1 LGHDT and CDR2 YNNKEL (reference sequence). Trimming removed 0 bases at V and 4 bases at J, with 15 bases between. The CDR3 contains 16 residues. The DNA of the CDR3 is TGTGCCAGCAGCCAAGATCGGGGTAGGATGCGAGAGACCCAGTACTTC. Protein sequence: CASSQDRGRMRETQYF.

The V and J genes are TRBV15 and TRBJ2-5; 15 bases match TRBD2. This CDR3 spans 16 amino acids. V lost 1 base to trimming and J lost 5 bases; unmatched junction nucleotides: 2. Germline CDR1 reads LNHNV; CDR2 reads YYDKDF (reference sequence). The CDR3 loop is CATSRAGLAGGETQYF. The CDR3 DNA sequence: TGTGCCACCAGCAGAGCGGGACTAGCGGGAGGTGAGACCCAGTACTTC. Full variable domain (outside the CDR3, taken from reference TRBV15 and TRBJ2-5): DAMVIQNPRYQVTQFGKPVTLSCSQTLNHNVMYWYQQKSSQAPKLLFHYYDKDFNNEADTPDNFQSRRPNTSFCFLDIRSPGLGDTAMYLCATSRAGLAGGETQYFGPGTRLLVL.

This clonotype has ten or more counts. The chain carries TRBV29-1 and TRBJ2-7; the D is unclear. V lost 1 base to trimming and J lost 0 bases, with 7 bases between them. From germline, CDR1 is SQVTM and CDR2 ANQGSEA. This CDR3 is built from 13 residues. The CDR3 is CSVEAPYSYEQYF. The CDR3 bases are TGCAGCGTTGAAGCGCCGTACTCCTACGAGCAGTACTTC.

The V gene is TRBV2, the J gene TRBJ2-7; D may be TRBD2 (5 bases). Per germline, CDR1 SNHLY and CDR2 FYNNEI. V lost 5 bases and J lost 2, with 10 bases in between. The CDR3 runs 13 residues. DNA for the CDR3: TGTGCCAGCAGTTCTGGGAGTACCTACGAGCAGTACTTC. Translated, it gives CASSSGSTYEQYF.

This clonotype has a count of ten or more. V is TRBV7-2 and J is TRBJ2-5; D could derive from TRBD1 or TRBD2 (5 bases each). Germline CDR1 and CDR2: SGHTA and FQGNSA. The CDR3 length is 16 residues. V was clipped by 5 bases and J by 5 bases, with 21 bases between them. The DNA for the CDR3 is TGTGCCAGCAGCAGCAACGGGGCGTCGTTGGGTGAGACCCAGTACTTC. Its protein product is CASSSNGASLGETQYF.

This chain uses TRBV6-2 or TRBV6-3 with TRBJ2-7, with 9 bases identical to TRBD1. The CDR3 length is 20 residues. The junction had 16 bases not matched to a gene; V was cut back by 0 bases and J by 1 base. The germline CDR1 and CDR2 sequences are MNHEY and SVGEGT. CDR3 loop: CASSYSRDRASRELSYEQYF. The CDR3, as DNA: TGTGCCAGCAGTTACTCGCGGGACAGGGCCTCGCGGGAGCTTTCCTACGAGCAGTACTTC.

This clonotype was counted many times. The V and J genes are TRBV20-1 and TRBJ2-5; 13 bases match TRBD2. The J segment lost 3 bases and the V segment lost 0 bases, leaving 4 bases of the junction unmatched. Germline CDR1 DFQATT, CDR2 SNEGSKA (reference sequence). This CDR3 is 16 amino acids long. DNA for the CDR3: TGCAGTGCTAGAGATCTAACTAGCGGGAGGGAAGAGACCCAGTACTTC. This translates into CSARDLTSGREETQYF.

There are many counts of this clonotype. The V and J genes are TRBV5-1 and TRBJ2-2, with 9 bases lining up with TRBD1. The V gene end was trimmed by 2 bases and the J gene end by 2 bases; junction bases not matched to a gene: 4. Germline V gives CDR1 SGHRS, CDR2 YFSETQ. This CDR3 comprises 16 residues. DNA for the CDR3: TGCGCCAGCAGCTTTAACAGGGGGCCTAACACCGGGGAGCTGTTTTTT. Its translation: CASSFNRGPNTGELFF.

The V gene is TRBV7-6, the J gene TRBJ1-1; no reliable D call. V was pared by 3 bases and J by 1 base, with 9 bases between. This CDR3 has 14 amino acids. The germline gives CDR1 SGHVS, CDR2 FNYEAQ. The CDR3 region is CASSLDPENTEAFF. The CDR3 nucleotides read TGTGCCAGCAGCTTGGATCCAGAGAACACTGAAGCTTTCTTT.

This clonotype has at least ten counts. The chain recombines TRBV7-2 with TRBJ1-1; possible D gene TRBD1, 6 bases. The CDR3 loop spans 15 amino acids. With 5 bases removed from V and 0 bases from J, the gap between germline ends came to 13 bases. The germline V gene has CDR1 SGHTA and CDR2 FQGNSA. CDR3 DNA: TGTGCCAGCAGCCAACAGACAGGACTGAACACTGAAGCTTTCTTT. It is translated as CASSQQTGLNTEAFF.

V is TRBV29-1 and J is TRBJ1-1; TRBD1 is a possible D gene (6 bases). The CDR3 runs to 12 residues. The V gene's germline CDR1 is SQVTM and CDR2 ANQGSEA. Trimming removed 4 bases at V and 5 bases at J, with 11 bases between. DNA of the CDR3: TGCAGCGTTGCACAGGGAGGGACTGAAGCTTTCTTT. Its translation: CSVAQGGTEAFF.

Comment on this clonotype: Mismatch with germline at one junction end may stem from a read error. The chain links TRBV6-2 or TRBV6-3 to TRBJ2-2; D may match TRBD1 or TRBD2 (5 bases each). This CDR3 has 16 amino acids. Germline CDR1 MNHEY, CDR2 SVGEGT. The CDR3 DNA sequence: TGTGCCAGCAGTTACGTCGGCAGGGAGAACACCGGGGATCTGTTTTTT. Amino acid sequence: CASSYVGRENTGDLFF.

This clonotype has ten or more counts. The CDR3 sequence is CASSSTGNSVQPQHF. CDR3 coding DNA: TGTGCCAGCAGCTCTACCGGGAACTCGGTGCAGCCCCAGCATTTT. The chain is built from TRBV7-2 and TRBJ1-5, with unresolved D. The CDR3 contains 15 residues. V lost 4 bases, J lost 7 bases, and 17 bases lay in between. Germline V gene lookup returns CDR1 SGHTA and CDR2 FQGNSA.

In nucleotides, the CDR3 is TGTGCCAGCAGCCATTACGACAGAAACCCCTACGAGCAGTACTTC. Amino acids: CASSHYDRNPYEQYF. The V call is TRBV7-9, the J call TRBJ2-7; D is perhaps TRBD1 (5 bases). This CDR3 region has 15 residues. CDR1 is SEHNR, CDR2 FQNEAQ, per germline (reference sequence). V dropped 5 bases and J dropped 2 bases, with 16 bases sitting between them. The full variable domain, completed using reference TRBV7-9 and TRBJ2-7, is DTGVSQNPRHKITKRGQNVTFRCDPISEHNRLYWYRQTLGQGPEFLTYFQNEAQLEKSRLLSDRFSAERPKGSFSTLEIQRTEQGDSAMYLCASSHYDRNPYEQYFGPGTRLTVT.

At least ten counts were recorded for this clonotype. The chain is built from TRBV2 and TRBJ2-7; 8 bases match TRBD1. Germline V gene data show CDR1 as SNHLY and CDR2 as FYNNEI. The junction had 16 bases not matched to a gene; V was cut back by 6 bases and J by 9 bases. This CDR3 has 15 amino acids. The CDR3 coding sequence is TGTGCCAGCAGCTCGGACAGGGCATACTTCGGGGGGCAGTACTTC. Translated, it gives CASSSDRAYFGGQYF.

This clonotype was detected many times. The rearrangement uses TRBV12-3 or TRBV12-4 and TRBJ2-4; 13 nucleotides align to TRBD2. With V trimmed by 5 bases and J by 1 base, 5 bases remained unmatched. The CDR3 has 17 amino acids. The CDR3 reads CASSPGTSGNAKNIQYF. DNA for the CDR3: TGTGCCAGCAGTCCCGGGACTAGCGGGAATGCCAAAAACATTCAGTACTTC.

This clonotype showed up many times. This chain's CDR3 is CASSTEKEGTQYF. The CDR3 coding sequence is TGTGCCAGCAGTACGGAAAAGGAAGGGACCCAGTACTTC. The V gene is TRBV2, the J gene TRBJ2-5; unclear D gene. This CDR3 comprises 13 residues. Germline loops: CDR1 SNHLY, CDR2 FYNNEI. Trimming took off 5 bases at V and 7 bases at J, with 14 bases between the two ends.

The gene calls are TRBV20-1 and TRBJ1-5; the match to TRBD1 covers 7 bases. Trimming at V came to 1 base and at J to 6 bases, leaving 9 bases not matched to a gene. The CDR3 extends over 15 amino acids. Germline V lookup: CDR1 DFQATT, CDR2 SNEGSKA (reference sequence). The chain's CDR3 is CSARGGTAVGQPQHF. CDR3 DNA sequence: TGCAGTGCTAGAGGAGGGACAGCTGTGGGTCAGCCCCAGCATTTT.

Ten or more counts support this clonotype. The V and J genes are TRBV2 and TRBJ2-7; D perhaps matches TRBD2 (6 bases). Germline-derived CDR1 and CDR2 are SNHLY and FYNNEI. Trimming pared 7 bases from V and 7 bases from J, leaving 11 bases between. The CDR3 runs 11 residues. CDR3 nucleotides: TGTGCCAGCAATGGGGGACTTGAGCAGTACTTC. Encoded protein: CASNGGLEQYF.

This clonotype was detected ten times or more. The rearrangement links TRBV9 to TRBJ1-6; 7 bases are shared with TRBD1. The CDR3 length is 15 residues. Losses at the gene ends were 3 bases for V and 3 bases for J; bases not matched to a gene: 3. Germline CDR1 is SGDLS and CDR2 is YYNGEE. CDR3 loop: CASSAWDSYNSPLHF. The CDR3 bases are TGTGCCAGCAGCGCGTGGGACAGCTATAATTCACCCCTCCACTTT.

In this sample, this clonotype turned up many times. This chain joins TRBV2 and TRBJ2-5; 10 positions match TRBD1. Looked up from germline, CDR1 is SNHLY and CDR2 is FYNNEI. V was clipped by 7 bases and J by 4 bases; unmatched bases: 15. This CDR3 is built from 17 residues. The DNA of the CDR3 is TGTGCCAGCAACTACAGGACAGGGGGTTTGTACCGAGAGACCCAGTACTTC. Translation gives CASNYRTGGLYRETQYF.

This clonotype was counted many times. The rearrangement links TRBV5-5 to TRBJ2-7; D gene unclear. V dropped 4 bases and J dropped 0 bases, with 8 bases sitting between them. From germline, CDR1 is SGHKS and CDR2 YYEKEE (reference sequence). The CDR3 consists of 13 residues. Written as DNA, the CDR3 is TGTGCCAGCAGCCCGGAGCCCTCCTACGAGCAGTACTTC. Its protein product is CASSPEPSYEQYF.

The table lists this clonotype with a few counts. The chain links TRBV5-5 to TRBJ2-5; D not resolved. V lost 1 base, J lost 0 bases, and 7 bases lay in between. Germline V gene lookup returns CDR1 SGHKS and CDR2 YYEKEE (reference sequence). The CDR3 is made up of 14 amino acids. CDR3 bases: TGTGCCAGCAGCTTGCGATCTGACCAAGAGACCCAGTACTTC. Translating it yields CASSLRSDQETQYF.

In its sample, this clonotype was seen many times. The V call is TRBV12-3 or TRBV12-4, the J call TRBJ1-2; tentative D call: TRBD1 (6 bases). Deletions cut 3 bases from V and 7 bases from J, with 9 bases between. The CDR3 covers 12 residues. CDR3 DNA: TGTGCCAGCAGTTTCGGGGGCGGTGGCTACACCTTC. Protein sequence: CASSFGGGGYTF.

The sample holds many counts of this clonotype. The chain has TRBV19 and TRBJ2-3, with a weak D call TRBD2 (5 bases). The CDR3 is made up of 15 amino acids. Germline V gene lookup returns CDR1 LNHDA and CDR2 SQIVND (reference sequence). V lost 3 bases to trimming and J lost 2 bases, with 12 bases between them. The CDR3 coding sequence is TGTGCCAGTAGTATGCTAGCTACCCTCACAGATACGCAGTATTTT. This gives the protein CASSMLATLTDTQYF.

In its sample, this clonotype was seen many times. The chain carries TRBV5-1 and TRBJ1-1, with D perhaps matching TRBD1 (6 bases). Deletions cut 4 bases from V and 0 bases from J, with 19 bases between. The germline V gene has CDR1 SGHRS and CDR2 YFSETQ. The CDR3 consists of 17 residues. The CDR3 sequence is CASSLAGTPTLNTEAFF. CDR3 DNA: TGCGCCAGCAGCCTAGCCGGGACACCGACCTTGAACACTGAAGCTTTCTTT.

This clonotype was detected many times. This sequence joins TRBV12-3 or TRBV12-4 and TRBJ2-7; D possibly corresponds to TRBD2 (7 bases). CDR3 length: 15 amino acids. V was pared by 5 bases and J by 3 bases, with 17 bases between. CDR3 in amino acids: CASSKQGGPGYEQYF. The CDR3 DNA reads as TGTGCCAGCAGTAAACAGGGAGGGCCTGGCTACGAGCAGTACTTC.